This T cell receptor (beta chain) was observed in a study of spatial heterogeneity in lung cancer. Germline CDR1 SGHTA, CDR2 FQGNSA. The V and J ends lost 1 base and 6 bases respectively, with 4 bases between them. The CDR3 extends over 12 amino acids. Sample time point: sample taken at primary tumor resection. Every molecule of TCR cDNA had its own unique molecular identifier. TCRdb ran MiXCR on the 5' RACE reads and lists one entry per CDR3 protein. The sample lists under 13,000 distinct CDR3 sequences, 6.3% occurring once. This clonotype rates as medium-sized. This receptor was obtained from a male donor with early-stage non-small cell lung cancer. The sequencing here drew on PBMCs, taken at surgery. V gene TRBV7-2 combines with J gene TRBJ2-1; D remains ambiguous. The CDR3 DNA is TGTGCCAGCAGCTTAGTCGGCAATGAGCAGTTCTTC. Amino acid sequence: CASSLVGNEQFF.